This T cell receptor beta chain is drawn from a study of T cells in Graves' hyperthyroidism and ophthalmopathy. Exclusion criteria comprised uncontrolled infection, other autoimmune disease, pregnancy or lactation. Diagnostic assessment was based on clinical symptoms, serum thyroxine and TRAb, thyroid ultrasound and orbital computed tomography. PBMCs came from over 8.5 ml fresh peripheral blood. The sample holds a few counts of this clonotype. Amplification targeted TCR beta CDR3 regions from RNA transcripts. First-round RT-PCR targeting the TCR CDR3 was performed with the HTBI primer set. TCRdb ran MiXCR on the multiplex PCR reads and lists one entry per CDR3 protein. The sample lists approximately 740,000 distinct CDR3 sequences; approximately 15% were seen once. Between the trimmed V and J ends, which lost 6 bases and 16 bases, there was a span of 19 bases. The germline V gene encodes CDR1 DFQATT and CDR2 SNEGSKA (reference sequence). The CDR3 covers 12 residues.

The receptor comes from a woman younger than 30 with Graves' hyperthyroidism. Source material: blood. This rearrangement joins TRBV20-1 to TRBJ1-6; D gene ambiguous. CDR3 amino acids: CSAAPGDPTLHF. DNA for the CDR3: TGCAGTGCCGCCCCGGGAGACCCTACGCTCCACTTT.